This TCR beta chain was sequenced during a study of blood T cell repertoires in COVID-19. Turning to the study itself: Sites across the United States, Italy and Spain contributed samples from acute and convalescent COVID-19.

TCRdb keeps only in-frame clones here, not all; method: immunoSEQ multiplex PCR. The profile shows about 240,000 clones, 80% to 90% of them singletons. The study drew participants aged about 18 to 90 years from under 30 US areas. In assigning cohorts, the study relied on participant-reported clinical history. CDR1 MNHEY and CDR2 SVGEGT come from the germline V gene. J lost 4 bases, V lost 2 bases, and 11 bases had no gene match. This CDR3 contains 16 residues. The chain uses TRBV6-2 or TRBV6-3 and TRBJ2-7; 7 positions agree with TRBD1. This TCR was sampled from a woman in her twenties or thirties with acute COVID-19. Sequencing used PBMCs or T cells enriched from blood (not recorded which). The CDR3 DNA reads as TGTGCCAGCAGTTACGACCCCGACAGGGCGACGTACGAGCAGTACTTC. Its protein is CASSYDPDRATYEQYF.